Given below is one T cell receptor (beta chain) in context. It lacks a known antigen. No much larger clone is present one base from it, and per-base qualities are unavailable. The cohort comprised around 690 healthy bone marrow donors. Cohort members were all nominally healthy when sampled, although unrecorded immune exposures were likely present. The donor was CMV seronegative and was included in the group of 352 seronegative cohort members. Each donor provided a peripheral blood sample, and peripheral blood mononuclear cells were used for TCR beta sequencing. The Qiagen DNeasy Blood Extraction Kit was used to extract genomic DNA from the blood cell samples. The data stem from a study of cytomegalovirus exposure and HLA in healthy donors (dated by TCRdb to 2016 to 2017). With regard to the full study: In an earlier analysis of about 560 of the donors, 276 Gb of sequence data and 90 million to 130 million unique TCR beta sequences from 150 million to 200 million T cells were reported. An early release that covered about 640 HLA-typed donors contained 250 to 350 gigabases of sequencing data and some 87 million unique TCR sequences. Of the 350 to 450 genotyped donors, roughly 76% were placed in the genetic ancestry cluster associated with self-reported Caucasian donors. The aim of the study was to test whether cataloging public T cell receptors could identify signatures of past pathogen exposure. The study profiled the T cell repertoires of approximately 700 subjects by immunosequencing and related them to cytomegalovirus serostatus. A separate validation cohort of approximately 130 different subjects was used in addition to the approximately 700-subject first cohort. To predict cytomegalovirus infection status, the study brought together high-throughput TCR immunosequencing, statistical association of individual TCRs with disease status, and machine learning. In a later analysis, previously published TCR beta repertoires from fewer than 750 donors were re-analyzed and high-resolution HLA genotyping was added so that TCR occurrence patterns could be studied. Rather than drawing on any new phenotypic data, the later analysis identified candidate immune exposures from TCR beta sequences and the way those sequences occurred across donors. An earlier analysis of several hundred of the donors used high-throughput TCR beta sequencing to judge whether each TCR beta V gene segment behaved as functional or pseudogenic. Donor age, sex, ethnicity and CMV serostatus were compiled alongside the repertoire data. Genome-wide SNP genotypes for about 65% of the roughly 670 donors were used in a later genetic analysis, which treated that subset as a discovery cohort. All discovery cohort repertoires had been generated on a single sequencing platform. HLA typing included class I and class II loci at four-digit resolution. Typing coverage differed by locus: A, B, C, DRB1 and DQB1 were typed in roughly 629-630 donors, DQA1 in approximately 520, DPA1 in 600 to 610, and DPB1 in 450 to 480. Four or five DR-DQ haplotypes were handled as single units for association and clustering because linkage in the cohort was strong. Among roughly 400 genotyped donors of the cohort, an average of approximately 240,000 unique TCR beta nucleotide sequences was sequenced per donor, of which 15% to 20% were non-productive. On the study overall, not on this receptor specifically: It was suggested by the authors that the approach could potentially be generalized to other disease states and immunological phenotypes. The classifier was reported to diagnose cytomegalovirus status with high specificity and sensitivity in both the original cohort and the validation cohort. This cohort had only TCR beta chains sequenced, and the lack of alpha or paired-chain data limited which features could be detected. In a later analysis, HLA-associated TCR beta chains showed more clonal expansion and lower generation probabilities than non-associated chains that were equally common. In the study, some 160 TCR beta chains were listed as associated with cytomegalovirus. A later analysis found that most CMV-associated TCR beta chains appeared HLA-restricted, with HLA associations seemingly driven largely by CMV exposure. A cluster of highly shared sequence variants was judged likely to represent a technical artifact of the sequencing pipeline. Roughly uniform sequencing depth across donors was assumed in presence/absence analyses, although this assumption may not hold. While some public TCRs were present in many individuals, most TCR sequences turned up only very rarely across donors. In a later genetic analysis, a missense DCLRE1C variant was associated with V-gene and J-gene trimming of TCR beta chains, and the association was replicated in an independent cohort. Several of the top co-occurrence clusters appeared to be linked to parvovirus B19, influenza, CMV and Epstein-Barr virus, according to a later analysis. Because counts were too low, about 18 rarely observed V segments, including chromosome 9 orphons, were excluded from the earlier analysis of around 590 of the donors. In vitro tests confirmed that a few of the cytomegalovirus-associated TCR beta chains recognize cytomegalovirus antigens. CMV serostatus was the only immune exposure information available for the cohort. When HLA alleles, especially DR and DQ, strongly co-occurred, TCR associations were difficult to assign to individual alleles. Because the 87-base-pair reads could not distinguish some IMGT-functional V segments, including TRBV6-2 and TRBV6-3, those segments were excluded. Correlated functional status among segregating V segments might reflect linkage disequilibrium, but an unknown experimental factor could not be ruled out. In a later analysis, more than 15,000 TCR beta sequences were associated with specific HLA alleles at a false discovery rate of 0.05. Compared with the roughly 700-donor mean, donors in an Asian-associated ancestry cluster had fewer N-insertions in productive TCRs, according to a later genetic analysis. Because HLA typing was unavailable for some donors at each locus, only the typed subset was used in association tests. In an earlier analysis of 587 of the donors, most TCR beta V segments appeared in productive rearrangements about 87% or about 30% of the time, broadly matching IMGT annotations. A later analysis found that TCR association rates varied across HLA loci, with DRB1 alleles showing the most associated TCRs and HLA-C alleles the fewest. A further reported finding was that TCR beta sequences accurately predicted the HLA-A and HLA-B alleles for most subjects in the first cohort.

V is pruned by 7 bases and J by 0 bases, leaving 6 bases of the junction without a gene match. According to the germline V gene, CDR1 reads MGHDK and CDR2 reads SYGVNS. From its cysteine to its phenylalanine, the CDR3 spans 15 amino acids. Left in the record is the CDR3 DNA by itself, 45 bases read in frame from the first base. Library preparation used the immunoSEQ multiplex PCR assay. For the multiplex PCR, a mixture combining 60 forward primers for TCR Vbeta segments and 13 reverse primers for TCR Jbeta segments was used. A multiplex PCR assay on genomic DNA amplified the CDR3 region of rearranged TCR beta genes. On the Illumina HiSeq System, the amplified TCR beta libraries were sequenced as 87-base-pair reads. Under the source paper's analysis protocol: Across the 640 or so repertoires, a later analysis counted 78 million or so unique TCR beta chains, around 10 million of which were shared by at least two donors. To remove PCR and sequencing errors, raw reads were error-corrected and collapsed into unique sequences using a nearest-neighbor algorithm that merged closely related sequences. V, D and J gene segments were assigned by aligning CDR3 sequences to IMGT reference sequences. For a sequence to be retained, at least a six-nucleotide match to both a V gene segment and a J gene segment was required. A rearrangement was called productive if the CDR3 had no stop codons and remained in frame with V and J, and every other rearrangement was called non-productive. Following IMGT convention, CDR3 was defined as the stretch from the second conserved V-encoded cysteine up to the conserved J-encoded phenylalanine. The earlier analysis of about 620 of the donors excluded sequences that lacked an unambiguous match to a single V gene segment. In an earlier analysis of approximately 500 of the donors, a V segment was called functional when productive rearrangements were above 56.7%, and segregating when the standard deviation between donors exceeded 5%. A statistical classification framework was built to diagnose cytomegalovirus status from the catalog of TCR beta chain sequences. V and J gene assignment, in a later analysis, came from comparing TCR nucleotide sequences with IMGT/GENE-DB human TR gene sequences. A later analysis assigned CDR3 sequences and most-parsimonious VDJ recombination scenarios with the TCRdist pipeline. A later analysis defined each TCR beta chain by its CDR3 amino acid sequence plus V-gene family, and excluded reads lacking a unique V-gene family. As a way to deal with suspected cross-contamination and a sequencing artifact, a later analysis dropped roughly 620 nucleotide sequences that were highly shared and had low generation probability. A later analysis calculated a clonal expansion index for each public chain from normalized within-repertoire ranks of inferred template counts. Generation probabilities in a later analysis came from a VDJ recombination model fitted to out-of-frame rearrangements, and those results were checked against IGoR. A later analysis scored TCR-TCR, TCR-HLA and TCR-CMV co-occurrence with hypergeometric tests, applying a repertoire-size bias correction to TCR pairs. In a later analysis, false discovery rates were estimated by permuting HLA or CMV assignments 20 times. In a later analysis, co-occurring TCRs were grouped using DBSCAN, and TCRdist sequence similarity was added for clustering within HLA-allele-positive subsets. Repertoires with fewer than 30,000 or more than 120,000 public chains were left out of co-occurrence clustering, as were roughly five repertoires with anomalous nucleotide sharing. TCRdb re-hosts the immuneACCESS table, in-frame sequences only. Its copies lack some clones; in the studies checked, an unresolved V gene accounts for under half of them, and the cause for the rest is not known. V and J calls and clone size are copied from that table; D and trimming were computed from the DNA. Across this sample there are about 140,000 clones, with roughly 78% seen only once. The top ten clonotypes cover approximately 2.3% of the sample.

The rearrangement combines TRBV25-1 with TRBJ2-1, and 7 junctional nucleotides match TRBD1. The receptor was derived from a man aged 25 to 40 in good health and CMV-seronegative. Specimen: PBMCs. At the DNA level, the sequence is TGTGCCAGCATTGTCAGGGGGAGCTCCTACAATGAGCAGTTCTTC. It is translated as CASIVRGSSYNEQFF.